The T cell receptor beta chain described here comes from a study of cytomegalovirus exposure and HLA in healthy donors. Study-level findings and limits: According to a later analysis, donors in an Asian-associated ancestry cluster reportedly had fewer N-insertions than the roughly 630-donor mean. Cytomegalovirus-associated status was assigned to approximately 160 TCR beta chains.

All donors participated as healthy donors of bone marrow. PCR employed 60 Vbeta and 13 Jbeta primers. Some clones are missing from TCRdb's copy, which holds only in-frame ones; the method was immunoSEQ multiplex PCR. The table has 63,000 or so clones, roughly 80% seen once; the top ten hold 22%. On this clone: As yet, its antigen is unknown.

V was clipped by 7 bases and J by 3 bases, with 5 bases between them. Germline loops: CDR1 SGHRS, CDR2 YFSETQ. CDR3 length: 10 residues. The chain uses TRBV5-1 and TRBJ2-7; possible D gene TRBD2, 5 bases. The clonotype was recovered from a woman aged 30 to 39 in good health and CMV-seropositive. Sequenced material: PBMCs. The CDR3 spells CASDYYEQYF. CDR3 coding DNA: TGCGCCAGCGACTACTACGAGCAGTACTTC.